The clone carrying this TCR beta chain was seen only a few times. Antigen unknown. This sample was taken from a study of CD8 T cells in ankylosing spondylitis. Study-level points and caveats: Characteristic of ankylosing spondylitis blood, it appeared, was a TCR beta motif comprising fewer than 10 highly homologous variants.

TCRdb itself ran the 5' RACE reads through MiXCR, one entry per CDR3 protein. The sample has under 450,000 distinct CDR3 sequences; about 20% are singletons. The CDR3 spans 16 residues. The germline CDR1 and CDR2 sequences are LGHNA and YNFKEQ. Between the trimmed V and J ends, which lost 0 bases and 4 bases, there was a span of 14 bases. The chain couples TRBV4-2 to TRBJ2-3; D uncertain. The sequencing input was blood, either unsorted or a sorted T cell fraction (not recorded which). The source of this sequence is a male donor with ankylosing spondylitis or in good health (not recorded which). CDR3 sequence reads: CASSQEVVPAPDTQYF. The CDR3, as DNA: TGTGCCAGCAGCCAAGAGGTAGTACCGGCGCCAGATACGCAGTATTTT.